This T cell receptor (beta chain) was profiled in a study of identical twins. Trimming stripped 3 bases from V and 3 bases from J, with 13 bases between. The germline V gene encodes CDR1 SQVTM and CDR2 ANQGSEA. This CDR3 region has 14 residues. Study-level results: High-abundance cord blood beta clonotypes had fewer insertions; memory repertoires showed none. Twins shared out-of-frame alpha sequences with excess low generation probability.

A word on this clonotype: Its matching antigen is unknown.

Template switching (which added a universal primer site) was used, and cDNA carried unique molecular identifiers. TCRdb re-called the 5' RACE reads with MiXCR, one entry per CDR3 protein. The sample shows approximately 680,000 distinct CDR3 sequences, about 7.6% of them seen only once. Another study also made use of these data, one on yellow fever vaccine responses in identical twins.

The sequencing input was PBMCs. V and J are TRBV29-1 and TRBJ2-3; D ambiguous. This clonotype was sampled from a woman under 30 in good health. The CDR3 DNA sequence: TGCAGCGTTGAGCATAAGGGTGGGACAGATACGCAGTATTTT. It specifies CSVEHKGGTDTQYF.